A single sample is the source of the 8 T cell receptor beta chains below, sequenced in a study of CD8 T cells in ankylosing spondylitis. TCRdb reanalysed the 5' RACE reads using MiXCR and keeps one entry per CDR3 protein. This sample has approximately 350,000 distinct CDR3 sequences, with under 15% found just once. The sequencing sample was made of blood, either unsorted or a sorted T cell fraction (not recorded which). The receptors stem from a male donor with ankylosing spondylitis or in good health (not recorded which).

This clonotype was detected only a few times. The chain uses TRBV5-1 and TRBJ2-1; the D call may be TRBD1 or TRBD2 (6 bases each). In germline, CDR1 is SGHRS, CDR2 YFSETQ. The CDR3 has 17 residues. V was shortened by 0 bases and J by 4 bases, with 17 bases between the two germline ends. CDR3 in amino acids: CASSLAGGGGEYNEQFF. CDR3 coding DNA: TGCGCCAGCAGCTTGGCCGGAGGGGGAGGAGAGTACAATGAGCAGTTCTTC.

This clonotype has only a few counts. The chain carries TRBV5-5 and TRBJ2-3, with a tentative D call TRBD1 (6 bases). Germline V CDR1 and CDR2: SGHKS, YYEKEE (reference sequence). The germline V and J ends were trimmed by 4 bases and 4 bases, with 16 bases remaining between them. This CDR3 spans 15 amino acids. CDR3 sequence reads: CASSPAGVRADTQYF. CDR3 sequence (DNA): TGTGCCAGCAGCCCAGCAGGGGTGAGGGCAGATACGCAGTATTTT.

The chain uses TRBV6-1 and TRBJ2-1; TRBD2 agrees at 13 bases. The trim removed 8 bases at V and 9 bases at J, leaving 10 bases unmatched. There are 15 residues in the CDR3. Per the germline V gene, CDR1 is MNHNS and CDR2 is SASEGT. DNA of the CDR3: TGTGCCAGCCAAACTAGCGGGAGGGGAAGCGGTGAGCAGTTCTTC. This gives the protein CASQTSGRGSGEQFF.

This clonotype was detected only a few times. CDR3 sequence: CASSLETGAGQFF. The CDR3 DNA reads TGTGCCAGCAGCTTGGAAACGGGAGCGGGGCAGTTCTTC. The chain joins TRBV5-5 to TRBJ2-1, with a possible D match to TRBD2 (6 bases). The V and J ends lost 0 bases and 12 bases respectively, with 13 bases between them. CDR3 size: 13 residues. Germline CDR1 is SGHKS and CDR2 is YYEKEE (reference sequence).

The genes are TRBV2 and TRBJ1-3; D is perhaps TRBD1 (6 bases). V lost 6 bases and J lost 0, with 12 bases in between. Germline CDR1 is SNHLY and CDR2 is FYNNEI. CDR3 length: 15 amino acids. The CDR3 spells CASRGGLSSGNTIYF. CDR3 DNA: TGTGCCAGCAGAGGGGGACTGAGCTCTGGAAACACCATATATTTT. Full variable domain (missing parts from reference TRBV2 and TRBJ1-3): EPEVTQTPSHQVTQMGQEVILRCVPISNHLYFYWYRQILGQKVEFLVSFYNNEISEKSEIFDDQFSVERPDGSNFTLKIRSTKLEDSAMYFCASRGGLSSGNTIYFGEGSWLTVV.

In its sample, this clonotype was seen a few times. The chain is built from TRBV6-1 and TRBJ2-2; 9 bases match TRBD2. V shed 8 bases and J 5 bases; nucleotides not matched to a gene: 6. The CDR3 sequence is 14 residues long. The germline V gene encodes CDR1 MNHNS and CDR2 SASEGT. CDR3 loop: CASAGGPQTGELFF. The CDR3 DNA is TGTGCCAGCGCGGGGGGGCCCCAAACCGGGGAGCTGTTTTTT.

There are a few counts of this clonotype. This chain links TRBV12-3 or TRBV12-4 with TRBJ1-3; D may be TRBD1 (6 bases). This CDR3 comprises 13 residues. Between the trimmed V and J ends, which lost 11 bases and 4 bases, there was a span of 15 bases. This chain's CDR3 is CASHRGLGNTIYF. The CDR3 nucleotides are TGTGCCTCCCACCGGGGGCTCGGAAACACCATATATTTT.

The sample holds a few counts of this clonotype. J is TRBJ2-2 and V is TRBV20-1; tentative D call: TRBD2 (6 bases). This CDR3 is built from 14 residues. Germline CDR1 is DFQATT and CDR2 is SNEGSKA (reference sequence). V was trimmed by 0 bases and J by 7 bases, leaving 12 bases between them. CDR3 nucleotides: TGCAGTGCTAGAGATCGCGGGGCGGGCGGGGAGCTGTTTTTT. This gives the protein CSARDRGAGGELFF.